This TCR beta chain was sequenced for a study of molecular identifiers for immune sequencing clone quantification. Germline CDR1 is SNHLY and CDR2 is FYNNEI. The V end was cut by 6 bases, the J end by 0 bases, with 18 bases between. This CDR3 region has 16 residues. This clonotype was recorded once. A much larger clone differs from this one at a single base, so this may be a read error. Each CDR3 protein is one row after TCRdb ran MiXCR on the PCR reads. The sample holds hundreds of thousands of distinct CDR3 sequences, roughly 23% seen once. This chain connects TRBV2 to TRBJ2-7; the D is unclear. The material sequenced was naive CD8+ T cells from blood, with Jurkat cell RNA spiked in. Sample subset: FACS-sorted CD8+CD4-CCR7+CD45RA+ naive T cells. This sequence was found in a human donor in good health. Some libraries in this study had Jurkat cell RNA spiked in. The DNA for the CDR3 is TGTGCCAGCAGGTTCGATCCGGGCAGGTCCTCCTACGAGCAGTACTTC. The encoded protein is CASRFDPGRSSYEQYF.